This T cell receptor (beta chain) was retrieved from a study of T cells after yellow fever vaccination. TCRdb recomputed calls from the 5' RACE reads with MiXCR, one row per CDR3 protein. The table shows 150,000 to 200,000 distinct CDR3 sequences, with approximately 6.2% occurring only once. In germline, CDR1 is SGHVS, CDR2 FQNEAQ. V was clipped by 2 bases and J by 8 bases, with 15 bases between them. The CDR3 consists of 15 residues. This clonotype was seen at least ten times. Sequencing used CD4+ T cells sorted from PBMCs, obtained on the day of the first yellow fever vaccination. This chain joins TRBV7-8 and TRBJ1-4; D not resolved. The receptor was isolated from a man aged 18-30 years who received the YFV17D yellow fever vaccine. The CDR3 bases are TGTGCCAGCAGCTTAATGATAGGGTTAGGGGAAAAACTGTTTTTT. Translating gives CASSLMIGLGEKLFF.